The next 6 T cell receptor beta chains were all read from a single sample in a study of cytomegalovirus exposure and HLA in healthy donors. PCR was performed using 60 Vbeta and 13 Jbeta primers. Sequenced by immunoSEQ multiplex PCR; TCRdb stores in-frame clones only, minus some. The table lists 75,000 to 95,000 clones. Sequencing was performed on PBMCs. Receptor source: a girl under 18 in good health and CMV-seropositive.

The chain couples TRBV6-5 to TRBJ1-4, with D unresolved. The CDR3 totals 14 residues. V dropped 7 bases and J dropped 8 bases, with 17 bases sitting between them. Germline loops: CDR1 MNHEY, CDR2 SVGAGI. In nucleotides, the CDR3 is TGTGCCAGCACCCGACGGAGGGTAGGGGAAAAACTGTTTTTT. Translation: CASTRRRVGEKLFF.

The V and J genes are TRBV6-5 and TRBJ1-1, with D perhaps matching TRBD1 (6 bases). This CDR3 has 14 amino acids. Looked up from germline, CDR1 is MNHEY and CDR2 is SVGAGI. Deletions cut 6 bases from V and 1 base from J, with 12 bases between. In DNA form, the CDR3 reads TGTGCCAGCAGGCTAGGGGGTGAGAACACTGAAGCTTTCTTT. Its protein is CASRLGGENTEAFF.

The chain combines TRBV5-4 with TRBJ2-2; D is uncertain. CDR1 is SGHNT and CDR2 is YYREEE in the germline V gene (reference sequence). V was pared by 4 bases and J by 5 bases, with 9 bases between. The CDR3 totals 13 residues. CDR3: CASSQQFTGELFF. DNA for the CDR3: TGTGCCAGCAGCCAACAATTTACCGGGGAGCTGTTTTTT.

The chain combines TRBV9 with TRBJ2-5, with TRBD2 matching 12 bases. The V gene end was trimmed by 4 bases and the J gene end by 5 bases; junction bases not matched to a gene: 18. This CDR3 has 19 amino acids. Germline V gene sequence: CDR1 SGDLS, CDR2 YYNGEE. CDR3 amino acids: CASSPGNLGLAGGRETQYF. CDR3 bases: TGTGCCAGCAGCCCCGGAAATCTAGGGCTAGCGGGGGGGCGCGAGACCCAGTACTTC.

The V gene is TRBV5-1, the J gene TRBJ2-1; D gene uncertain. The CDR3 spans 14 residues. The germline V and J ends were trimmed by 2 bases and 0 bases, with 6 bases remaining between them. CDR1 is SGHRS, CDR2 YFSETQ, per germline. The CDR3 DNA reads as TGCGCCAGCAGCTTTGGTAGCTCCTACAATGAGCAGTTCTTC. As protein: CASSFGSSYNEQFF.

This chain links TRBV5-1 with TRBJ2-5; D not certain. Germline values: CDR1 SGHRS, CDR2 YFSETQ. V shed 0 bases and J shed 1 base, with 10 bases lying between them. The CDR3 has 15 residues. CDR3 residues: CASSLGHGFQETQYF. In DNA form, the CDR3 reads TGCGCCAGCAGCTTGGGTCACGGGTTCCAAGAGACCCAGTACTTC.